Below are 21 T cell receptor beta chains sequenced from a single sample in a study of T cells in localized non-small cell lung cancer. This table comes from immunoSEQ multiplex PCR, and its TCRdb copy is limited to in-frame clones, with some not included. Of some 33,000 clones listed, 80% are singletons. Here the sequenced sample was peripheral blood, taken before any cancer treatment. All receptors come from a male donor at least 60 years old with stage III squamous cell lung carcinoma.

This clone occurred once. The V and J genes are TRBV9 and TRBJ1-1; D remains ambiguous. The CDR3 is made up of 12 amino acids. The V end lost 4 bases, the J end lost 2 bases, and 6 bases lay between the germline ends. CDR1 and CDR2 from the germline V gene are SGDLS and YYNGEE. The CDR3: CASSQSNTEAFF. The CDR3 DNA sequence: TGTGCCAGCAGCCAGTCCAACACTGAAGCTTTCTTT.

The chain has TRBV7-2 and TRBJ2-5, with 10 bases fitting TRBD1. The CDR3 consists of 14 residues. After removal of 3 bases from V and 4 bases from J, the junction contained 2 bases not matched to a gene. CDR1 and CDR2 (germline): SGHTA, FQGNSA. The CDR3: CASSFRDRGETQYF. For the CDR3, the DNA is TGTGCCAGCAGCTTTCGGGACAGGGGAGAGACCCAGTACTTC.

This clone was counted between two and nine times. The chain has TRBV7-7 and TRBJ2-2, with 8 bases fitting TRBD1. The CDR3 extends over 15 amino acids. J lost 3 bases, V lost 5 bases, and 5 bases had no gene match. CDR1 and CDR2 (germline): SSHAT, FNYEAQ (reference sequence). The CDR3 loop reads CASSPGQGDTGELFF. The CDR3 DNA is TGTGCCAGCAGCCCCGGACAGGGAGACACCGGGGAGCTGTTTTTT.

The chain carries TRBV4-3 and TRBJ1-1; D remains unclear. V was shortened by 0 bases and J by 1 base, with 9 bases between the two germline ends. This CDR3 is built from 15 residues. In germline, CDR1 is LGHNA, CDR2 YSLEER. The CDR3 nucleotides read TGCGCCAGCAGCCAAGACCCCGCAGGGAACACTGAAGCTTTCTTT. Encoded protein: CASSQDPAGNTEAFF.

The CDR3 bases are TGTGCCATCAGTGAACCAATGAATACGCAGTATTTT. It codes for CAISEPMNTQYF. The V and J genes are TRBV10-3 and TRBJ2-3; D ambiguous. The germline gives CDR1 ENHRY, CDR2 SYGVKD. V lost 3 bases, J lost 7 bases, and 8 bases lay in between. This CDR3 comprises 12 residues.

The chain employs TRBV29-1 and TRBJ2-5; 9 bases map to TRBD1. The CDR3 length is 13 residues. After removal of 7 bases from V and 1 base from J, the junction contained 4 bases not matched to a gene. The germline V gene encodes CDR1 SQVTM and CDR2 ANQGSEA. As DNA, the CDR3 is TGCAGCGGAACAGGGGGCTCCCAAGAGACCCAGTACTTC. Residues: CSGTGGSQETQYF.

The chain combines TRBV30 with TRBJ1-1; weak D call: TRBD1 (6 bases). Trimming left V 0 bases short and J 4 bases short, with 6 bases between. This CDR3 is 12 amino acids long. Germline V gene lookup returns CDR1 GTSNPN and CDR2 SVGIG (reference sequence). The CDR3 here is CAWSVRGTEAFF. The CDR3 DNA reads TGTGCCTGGAGTGTCAGGGGCACTGAAGCTTTCTTT.

The sample holds a few counts of this clone. The V and J genes are TRBV7-8 and TRBJ1-5; weak D call: TRBD1 (5 bases). This CDR3 has 16 amino acids. The germline V gene encodes CDR1 SGHVS and CDR2 FQNEAQ. The germline V and J ends were trimmed by 3 bases and 0 bases, with 12 bases remaining between them. CDR3 sequence reads: CASSLRRGGSNQPQHF. CDR3 in DNA: TGTGCCAGCAGCTTGAGGAGGGGCGGTAGCAATCAGCCCCAGCATTTT.

The chain joins TRBV4-3 to TRBJ2-5; TRBD1 might be the D (5 bases). The end of the DNA aligns better with TRBJ2-7, so the J call may be wrong. The CDR3 loop spans 16 amino acids. Germline CDR1 and CDR2: LGHNA and YSLEER. The CDR3 spells CASSQEFAQVPYEQYF. The DNA of the CDR3 is TGCGCCAGCAGCCAAGAATTCGCACAGGTTCCGTACGAGCAGTACTTC.

The CDR3 nucleotides read TGTGCCAGCAGCCAAGTAAGATCCTACGAGCAGTACTTC. It translates to CASSQVRSYEQYF. The chain combines TRBV4-2 with TRBJ2-7; D gene unclear. Germline V gene sequence: CDR1 LGHNA, CDR2 YNFKEQ. The length of the CDR3 is 13 residues. With 1 base removed from V and 1 base from J, the gap between germline ends came to 5 bases.

The V gene is TRBV4-2, the J gene TRBJ1-2, with TRBD1 matching 10 bases. CDR1 and CDR2 (germline): LGHNA, YNFKEQ. J gave up 1 base and V 5 bases, and 4 bases lay outside the gene matches. The CDR3 loop spans 15 amino acids. The CDR3 bases are TGTGCCAGCAGCGGCCGGGACAGGGGTAACTATGGCTACACCTTC. It yields the protein CASSGRDRGNYGYTF.

The gene calls are TRBV29-1 and TRBJ2-3; 7 bases agree with TRBD1. From germline, CDR1 is SQVTM and CDR2 ANQGSEA. CDR3 size: 14 residues. Trimming took 4 bases from V and 5 from J; bases not matched to a gene: 9. CDR3 bases: TGCAGCGTTGGAGAGGGGGCCCCTCGAGATACGCAGTATTTT. Translated, it gives CSVGEGAPRDTQYF.

The rearrangement uses TRBV7-8 and TRBJ2-3; 9 nucleotides line up with TRBD2. J was trimmed by 6 bases and V by 5 bases; bases with no gene match: 12. The CDR3 sequence is 16 residues long. CDR1 is SGHVS, CDR2 FQNEAQ, per germline. CDR3 DNA: TGTGCCAGCAGCCACCCCACGGGGCGGGAGGGCGATACGCAGTATTTT. Residues: CASSHPTGREGDTQYF.

The chain is built from TRBV7-2 and TRBJ2-1; 8 bases align to TRBD2. With 5 bases clipped from V and 9 bases from J, the junction kept 3 bases outside the gene matches. The CDR3 length is 12 residues. Germline V CDR1 and CDR2: SGHTA, FQGNSA. This chain's CDR3 is CASSPTSAEQFF. CDR3 nucleotides: TGTGCCAGCAGCCCGACTAGCGCTGAGCAGTTCTTC.

The chain is built from TRBV7-9 and TRBJ2-5; 12 positions agree with TRBD2. This CDR3 contains 15 residues. CDR1 and CDR2 from the germline V gene are SEHNR and FQNEAQ (reference sequence). The ends lost 3 bases at V and 5 bases at J; junction bases unmatched: 4. CDR3: CASSLGLAGRETQYF. CDR3 DNA sequence: TGTGCCAGCAGCTTGGGACTAGCGGGTCGTGAGACCCAGTACTTC.

The chain is built from TRBV7-3 and TRBJ2-2, with TRBD1 as a possible D gene (6 bases). The CDR3 has 17 residues. CDR1 and CDR2 from the germline V gene are SGHTA and FQGTGA. V lost 6 bases to trimming and J lost 0 bases, with 17 bases between them. DNA of the CDR3: TGTGCCAGCAGGGGTGCCAGACAGGAATCGAACACCGGGGAGCTGTTTTTT. It specifies CASRGARQESNTGELFF.

The rearrangement links TRBV4-1 to TRBJ1-3; D ambiguous. Trimming removed 0 bases at V and 4 bases at J, with 10 bases between. Per germline, CDR1 MGHRA and CDR2 YSYEKL. There are 15 residues in the CDR3. CDR3 in amino acids: CASSQDDGRGNTIYF. DNA for the CDR3: TGCGCCAGCAGCCAAGATGATGGAAGAGGAAACACCATATATTTT.

V gene TRBV4-3 combines with J gene TRBJ1-4; D uncertain. The CDR3 sequence is 15 residues long. V was pared by 4 bases and J by 0 bases, with 9 bases between. Germline CDR1 LGHNA, CDR2 YSLEER. CDR3: CASSPQTATNEKLFF. CDR3 bases: TGCGCCAGCAGCCCTCAGACCGCAACTAATGAAAAACTGTTTTTT.

This chain connects TRBV9 to TRBJ2-5; 13 nucleotides agree with TRBD2. CDR1 is SGDLS, CDR2 YYNGEE, per germline. The CDR3 runs 17 residues. V gave up 0 bases and J gave up 5 bases; unmatched junction bases: 7. CDR3 DNA: TGTGCCAGCAGCGTAGGGACTAGCGGGGGCTTGAGGGAGACCCAGTACTTC. It codes for CASSVGTSGGLRETQYF.

This chain joins TRBV9 and TRBJ1-6; D is undetermined. Germline CDR1 is SGDLS and CDR2 is YYNGEE. Trimming pared 4 bases from V and 9 bases from J, leaving 14 bases between. This CDR3 has 14 residues. The CDR3 reads CASSPQPSGSPLHF. DNA for the CDR3: TGTGCCAGCAGCCCCCAGCCGTCGGGTTCACCCCTCCACTTT.

This chain connects TRBV27 to TRBJ2-7; 13 bases are a match to TRBD2. The CDR3 has 16 residues. J gave up 3 bases and V 4 bases, and 6 bases lay outside the gene matches. Germline CDR1 MNHEY, CDR2 SMNVEV (reference sequence). The CDR3 DNA reads as TGTGCCAGCAGTTGGCGGACTAGCGGGAGAGGCTACGAGCAGTACTTC. It encodes CASSWRTSGRGYEQYF.